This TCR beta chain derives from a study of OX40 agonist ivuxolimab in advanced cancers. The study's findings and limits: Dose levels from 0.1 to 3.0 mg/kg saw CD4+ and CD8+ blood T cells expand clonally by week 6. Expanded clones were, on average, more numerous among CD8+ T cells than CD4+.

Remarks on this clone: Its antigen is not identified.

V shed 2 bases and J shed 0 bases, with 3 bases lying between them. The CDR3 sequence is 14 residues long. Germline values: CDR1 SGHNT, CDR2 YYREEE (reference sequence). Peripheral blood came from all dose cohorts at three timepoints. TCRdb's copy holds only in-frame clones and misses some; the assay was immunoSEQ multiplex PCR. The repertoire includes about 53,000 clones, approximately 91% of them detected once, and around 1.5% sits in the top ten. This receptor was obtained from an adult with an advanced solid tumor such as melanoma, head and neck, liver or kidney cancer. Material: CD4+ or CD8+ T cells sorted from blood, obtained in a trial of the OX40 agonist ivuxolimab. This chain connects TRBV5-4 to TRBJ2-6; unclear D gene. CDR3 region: CASSLYSGANVLTF. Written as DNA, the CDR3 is TGTGCCAGCAGCTTATACTCTGGGGCCAACGTCCTGACTTTC.